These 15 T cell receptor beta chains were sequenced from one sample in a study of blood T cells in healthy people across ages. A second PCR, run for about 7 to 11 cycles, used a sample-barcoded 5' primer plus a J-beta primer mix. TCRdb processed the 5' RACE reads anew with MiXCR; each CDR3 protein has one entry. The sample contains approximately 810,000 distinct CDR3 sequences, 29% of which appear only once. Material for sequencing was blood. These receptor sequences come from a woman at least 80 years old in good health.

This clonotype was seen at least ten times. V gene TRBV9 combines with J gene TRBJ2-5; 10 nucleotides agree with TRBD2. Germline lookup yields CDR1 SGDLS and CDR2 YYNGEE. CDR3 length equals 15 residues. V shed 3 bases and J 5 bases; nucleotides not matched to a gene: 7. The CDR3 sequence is CASSETSGVLETQYF. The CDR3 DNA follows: TGTGCCAGCAGCGAAACTAGCGGGGTGTTGGAGACCCAGTACTTC.

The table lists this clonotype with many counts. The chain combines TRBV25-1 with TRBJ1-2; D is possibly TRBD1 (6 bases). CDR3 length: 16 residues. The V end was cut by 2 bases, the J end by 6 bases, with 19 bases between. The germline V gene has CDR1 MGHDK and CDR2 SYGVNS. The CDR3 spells CASSEQGRDRSNGYTF. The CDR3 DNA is TGTGCCAGCAGTGAACAGGGGAGAGACAGGAGTAATGGCTACACCTTC.

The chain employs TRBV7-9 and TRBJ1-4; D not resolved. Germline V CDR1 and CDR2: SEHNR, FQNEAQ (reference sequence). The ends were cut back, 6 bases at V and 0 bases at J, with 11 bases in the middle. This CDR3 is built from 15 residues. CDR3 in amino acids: CASRHSLATNEKLFF. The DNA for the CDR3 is TGTGCCAGCAGACACAGCCTTGCAACTAATGAAAAACTGTTTTTT.

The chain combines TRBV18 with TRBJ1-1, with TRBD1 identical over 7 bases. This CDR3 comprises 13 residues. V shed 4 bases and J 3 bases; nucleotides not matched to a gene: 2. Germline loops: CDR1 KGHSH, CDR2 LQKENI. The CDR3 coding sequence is TGTGCCAGCTCACACGGACAGGACACTGAAGCTTTCTTT. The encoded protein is CASSHGQDTEAFF. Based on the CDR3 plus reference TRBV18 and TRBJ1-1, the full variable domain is NAGVMQNPRHLVRRRGQEARLRCSPMKGHSHVYWYRQLPEEGLKFMVYLQKENIIDESGMPKERFSAEFPKEGPSILRIQQVVRGDSAAYFCASSHGQDTEAFFGQGTRLTVV.

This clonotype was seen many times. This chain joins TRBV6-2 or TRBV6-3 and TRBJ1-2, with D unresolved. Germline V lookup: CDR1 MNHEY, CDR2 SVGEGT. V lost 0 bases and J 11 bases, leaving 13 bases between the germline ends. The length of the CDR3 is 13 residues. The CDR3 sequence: CASSYSRPISYTF. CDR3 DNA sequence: TGTGCCAGCAGTTACTCGAGACCCATTAGTTACACCTTC.

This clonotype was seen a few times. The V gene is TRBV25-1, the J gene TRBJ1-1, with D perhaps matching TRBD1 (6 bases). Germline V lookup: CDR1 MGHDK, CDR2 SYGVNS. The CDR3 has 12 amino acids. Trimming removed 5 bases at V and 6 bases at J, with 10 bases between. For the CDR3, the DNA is TGTGCCAGCAGTTCAGGGGTCCCTGAAGCTTTCTTT. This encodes CASSSGVPEAFF.

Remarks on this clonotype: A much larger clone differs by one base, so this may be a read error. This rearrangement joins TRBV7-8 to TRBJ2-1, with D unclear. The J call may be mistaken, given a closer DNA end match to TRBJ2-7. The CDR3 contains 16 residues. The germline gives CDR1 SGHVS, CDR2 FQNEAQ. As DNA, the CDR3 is TGTGCCAGCAGCTTAGCACCGTCCTACTCCTACAATGAGCAGTACTTC. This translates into CASSLAPSYSYNEQYF.

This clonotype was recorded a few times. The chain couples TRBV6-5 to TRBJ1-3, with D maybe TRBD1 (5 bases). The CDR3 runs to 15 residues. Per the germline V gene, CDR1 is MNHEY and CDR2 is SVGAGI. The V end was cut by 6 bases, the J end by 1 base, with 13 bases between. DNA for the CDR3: TGTGCCAGCAGCAGAAAAGGGGAGTCTGGAAACACCATATATTTT. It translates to CASSRKGESGNTIYF.

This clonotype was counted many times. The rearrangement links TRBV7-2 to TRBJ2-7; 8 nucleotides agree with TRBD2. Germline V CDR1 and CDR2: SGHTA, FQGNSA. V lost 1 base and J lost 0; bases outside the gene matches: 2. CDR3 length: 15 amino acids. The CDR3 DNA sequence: TGTGCCAGCAGCTTAGTCGGGGGGGACTCCTACGAGCAGTACTTC. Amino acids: CASSLVGGDSYEQYF.

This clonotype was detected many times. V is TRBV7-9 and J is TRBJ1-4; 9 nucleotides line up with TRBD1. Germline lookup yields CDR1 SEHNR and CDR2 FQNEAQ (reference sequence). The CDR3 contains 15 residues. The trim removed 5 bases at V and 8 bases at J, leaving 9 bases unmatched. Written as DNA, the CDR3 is TGTGCCAGCAGCGGCCGGACAGGGGCGGCGGAAAAACTGTTTTTT. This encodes CASSGRTGAAEKLFF.

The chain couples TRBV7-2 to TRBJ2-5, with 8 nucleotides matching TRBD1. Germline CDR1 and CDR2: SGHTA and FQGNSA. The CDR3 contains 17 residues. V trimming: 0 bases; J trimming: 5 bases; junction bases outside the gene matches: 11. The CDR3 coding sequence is TGTGCCAGCAGCTTAGCGTTTGGACAGGGAAAATCGGAGACCCAGTACTTC. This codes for CASSLAFGQGKSETQYF.

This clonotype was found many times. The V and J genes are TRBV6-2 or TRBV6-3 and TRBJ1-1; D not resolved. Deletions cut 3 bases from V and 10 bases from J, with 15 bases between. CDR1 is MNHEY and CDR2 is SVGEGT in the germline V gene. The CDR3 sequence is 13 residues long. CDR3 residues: CASSYSGSLRAFF. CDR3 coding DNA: TGTGCCAGCAGTTATTCGGGTTCTCTGCGAGCTTTCTTT.

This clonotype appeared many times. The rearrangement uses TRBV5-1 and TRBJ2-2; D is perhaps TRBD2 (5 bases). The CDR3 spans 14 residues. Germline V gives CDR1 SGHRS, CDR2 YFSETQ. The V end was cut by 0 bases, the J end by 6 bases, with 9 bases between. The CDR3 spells CASSLGARAGELFF. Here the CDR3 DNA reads TGCGCCAGCAGCTTGGGGGCGCGGGCCGGGGAGCTGTTTTTT.

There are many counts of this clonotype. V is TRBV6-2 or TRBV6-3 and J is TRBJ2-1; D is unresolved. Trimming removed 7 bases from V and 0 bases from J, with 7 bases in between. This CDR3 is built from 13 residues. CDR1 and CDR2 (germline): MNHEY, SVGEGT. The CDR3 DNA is TGTGCCAGCACTTTTGACTCCTACAATGAGCAGTTCTTC. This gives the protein CASTFDSYNEQFF.

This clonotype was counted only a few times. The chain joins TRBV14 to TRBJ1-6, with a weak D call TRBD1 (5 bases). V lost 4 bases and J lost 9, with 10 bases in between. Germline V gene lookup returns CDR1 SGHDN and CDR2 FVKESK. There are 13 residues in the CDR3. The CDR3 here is CASSPSGSSPLHF. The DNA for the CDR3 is TGTGCCAGCAGCCCTTCAGGGAGTTCACCCCTCCACTTT.